What follows are 21 T cell receptor beta chains derived from one specimen sequenced in a study of cytomegalovirus exposure and HLA in healthy donors. It was with 60 Vbeta and 13 Jbeta primers that the PCR ran. Method: immunoSEQ multiplex PCR; TCRdb's copy keeps in-frame clones and lacks some. The repertoire holds 150,000 to 200,000 clones, less than 85% seen once, with under 0.85% in the top ten. Material for sequencing was PBMCs. These receptor sequences come from a boy aged 5 to 17 in good health and CMV-seronegative.

This chain connects TRBV7-6 to TRBJ1-3; the match to TRBD1 covers 7 bases. The V segment lost 1 base and the J segment 2 bases; nucleotides outside the gene matches: 11. Germline CDR1 SGHVS, CDR2 FNYEAQ. The CDR3 runs 18 residues. CDR3 nucleotide sequence: TGTGCCAGCAGCTTAGGTCCGCGACAGGGAATAACTGGAAACACCATATATTTT. This encodes CASSLGPRQGITGNTIYF.

V and J are TRBV7-9 and TRBJ2-7; 11 positions agree with TRBD2. The CDR3 has 17 amino acids. V trimming: 5 bases; J trimming: 5 bases; junction bases outside the gene matches: 14. The germline CDR1 and CDR2 sequences are SEHNR and FQNEAQ (reference sequence). The CDR3 protein is CASSQTSGAVLVHEQYF. The CDR3 DNA reads as TGTGCCAGCAGCCAGACTAGCGGGGCCGTTTTAGTGCACGAGCAGTACTTC.

The chain uses TRBV11-1 and TRBJ2-4, with a tentative D call TRBD1 (6 bases). The CDR3 length is 15 residues. The germline V and J ends were trimmed by 5 bases and 4 bases, with 15 bases remaining between them. Germline assignment: CDR1 SGHAT and CDR2 FQDESV (reference sequence). CDR3 amino acids: CASSETDRPKNIQYF. The CDR3, as DNA: TGTGCCAGCAGCGAGACCGACAGGCCTAAAAACATTCAGTACTTC.

The chain joins TRBV11-1 to TRBJ2-3; the match to TRBD2 covers 7 bases. Germline trimming cut 4 bases from V and 1 base from J; bases unmatched to any gene: 2. This CDR3 contains 14 residues. Germline V gives CDR1 SGHAT, CDR2 FQDESV (reference sequence). The CDR3 DNA reads as TGTGCCAGCAGCTCGGGAGGCGGCACAGATACGCAGTATTTT. Its translation is CASSSGGGTDTQYF.

The genes are TRBV5-1 and TRBJ1-1; 8 positions match TRBD1. V trimming: 3 bases; J trimming: 1 base; junction bases outside the gene matches: 5. Germline V gene lookup returns CDR1 SGHRS and CDR2 YFSETQ. This CDR3 is built from 15 residues. This chain's CDR3 is CASSWTGHGNTEAFF. DNA for the CDR3: TGCGCCAGCAGCTGGACAGGGCATGGGAACACTGAAGCTTTCTTT. The full variable domain, with the rest looked up from reference TRBV5-1 and TRBJ1-1, is KAGVTQTPRYLIKTRGQQVTLSCSPISGHRSVSWYQQTPGQGLQFLFEYFSETQRNKGNFPGRFSGRQFSNSRSEMNVSTLELGDSALYLCASSWTGHGNTEAFFGQGTRLTVV.

This rearrangement joins TRBV7-9 to TRBJ1-1; D not resolved. Germline-derived CDR1 and CDR2 are SEHNR and FQNEAQ (reference sequence). V dropped 3 bases and J dropped 5 bases, with 7 bases sitting between them. This CDR3 comprises 12 residues. CDR3 protein: CASSFGETEAFF. In DNA, the CDR3 is TGTGCCAGCAGCTTCGGGGAGACTGAAGCTTTCTTT.

This sequence joins TRBV11-1 and TRBJ2-3; possible D gene TRBD1, 6 bases. The CDR3 contains 19 residues. V lost 5 bases and J lost 0, with 24 bases in between. CDR1 is SGHAT and CDR2 is FQDESV in the germline V gene (reference sequence). CDR3: CASSGMQGWSRASTDTQYF. The DNA of the CDR3 is TGTGCCAGCAGCGGCATGCAGGGGTGGTCCCGAGCTAGCACAGATACGCAGTATTTT.

CDR3: CAWSSMTGGNYGYTF. CDR3 DNA sequence: TGTGCCTGGAGTTCGATGACAGGGGGCAACTATGGCTACACCTTC. This rearrangement joins TRBV30 to TRBJ1-2, with 10 nucleotides matching TRBD1. The CDR3 extends over 15 amino acids. Germline trimming cut 2 bases from V and 2 bases from J; bases unmatched to any gene: 5. From germline, CDR1 is GTSNPN and CDR2 SVGIG (reference sequence).

Points on this clone: The sample contains more than one DNA sequence encoding this CDR3. J is TRBJ2-2 and V is TRBV9; 8 positions match TRBD1. The CDR3 has 15 residues. V gave up 0 bases and J gave up 4 bases; unmatched junction bases: 2. Germline lookup yields CDR1 SGDLS and CDR2 YYNGEE. This chain's CDR3 is CASSVATGGTGELFF. The CDR3 DNA sequence: TGTGCCAGCAGCGTAGCTACAGGGGGCACCGGGGAGCTGTTTTTT.

This clone has a single count. This chain uses TRBV5-4 with TRBJ1-1; D not resolved. CDR3 length equals 13 residues. Germline V gene data show CDR1 as SGHNT and CDR2 as YYREEE (reference sequence). Trimming removed 2 bases at V and 7 bases at J, with 12 bases between. DNA for the CDR3: TGTGCCAGCAGCTTAGGAGGCGAGAGTGAAGCTTTCTTT. Translated: CASSLGGESEAFF.

The count of this clone is one. The V and J genes are TRBV5-1 and TRBJ2-5; TRBD2 aligns across 8 bases. CDR1 and CDR2 from the germline V gene are SGHRS and YFSETQ. The ends lost 4 bases at V and 1 base at J; junction bases unmatched: 3. This CDR3 has 14 residues. Here the CDR3 reads CASSPLAAQETQYF. Here the CDR3 DNA reads TGCGCCAGCAGCCCACTAGCGGCCCAAGAGACCCAGTACTTC.

The rearrangement uses TRBV5-1 and TRBJ2-3; 11 bases are shared with TRBD2. V was pared by 5 bases and J by 5 bases, with 16 bases of the junction left unmatched. The CDR3 is 18 amino acids. CDR1 SGHRS and CDR2 YFSETQ come from the germline V gene. The CDR3: CASRAIAGGPSNGDTQYF. CDR3 nucleotides: TGCGCCAGCAGGGCAATAGCGGGGGGGCCTTCGAACGGAGATACGCAGTATTTT.

This chain uses TRBV18 with TRBJ2-7; D not certain. The CDR3 length is 14 residues. V was shortened by 3 bases and J by 2 bases, with 11 bases between the two germline ends. Germline V gene sequence: CDR1 KGHSH, CDR2 LQKENI. Here the CDR3 reads CASSPIPTAYEQYF. The CDR3 bases are TGTGCCAGCTCACCGATACCCACAGCCTACGAGCAGTACTTC.

This clone has just one count. The J gene is TRBJ1-2, the V gene TRBV10-3, with 9 bases fitting TRBD1. CDR3 length: 14 amino acids. Germline V gives CDR1 ENHRY, CDR2 SYGVKD. The junction had 7 bases not matched to a gene; V was cut back by 4 bases and J by 7 bases. The CDR3 DNA follows: TGTGCCATCAGTGTGAGGGACAGGGACCGTGGCTACACCTTC. It is translated as CAISVRDRDRGYTF.

As concerns this clone: The same CDR3 arises from other DNA sequences in this sample as well. The chain has TRBV5-5 and TRBJ2-3, with 8 bases aligning to TRBD1. This CDR3 spans 15 amino acids. V was clipped by 2 bases and J by 2 bases; unmatched bases: 4. Germline values: CDR1 SGHKS, CDR2 YYEKEE (reference sequence). CDR3 protein: CASSLGQGNTDTQYF. The DNA for the CDR3 is TGTGCCAGCAGCTTAGGACAGGGAAACACAGATACGCAGTATTTT.

This sequence joins TRBV27 and TRBJ2-7; the match to TRBD2 covers 7 bases. This CDR3 is built from 14 residues. V was pared by 5 bases and J by 2 bases, with 6 bases of the junction left unmatched. CDR1 is MNHEY and CDR2 is SMNVEV in the germline V gene (reference sequence). The CDR3 protein is CASSLTGRAYEQYF. CDR3 bases: TGTGCCAGCAGTCTAACTGGGAGGGCCTACGAGCAGTACTTC.

This clone was detected only once. This chain uses TRBV6-5 with TRBJ1-3, with D unresolved. V lost 7 bases and J lost 4, with 14 bases in between. The germline gives CDR1 MNHEY, CDR2 SVGAGI. This CDR3 contains 14 residues. The DNA of the CDR3 is TGTGCCAGCACTCGCGGGCCTCCCGGAAACACCATATATTTT. The encoded protein is CASTRGPPGNTIYF.

The chain uses TRBV20-1 and TRBJ1-2, with D hard to call. V gave up 3 bases and J gave up 7 bases, with 3 bases separating them. Germline V gene data show CDR1 as DFQATT and CDR2 as SNEGSKA (reference sequence). The CDR3 has 9 residues. The CDR3 spells CSARAGYTF. CDR3 nucleotide sequence: TGCAGTGCTAGGGCTGGCTACACCTTC.

The chain joins TRBV11-3 to TRBJ2-1; maybe TRBD2 (6 bases). The length of the CDR3 is 12 residues. Germline-derived CDR1 and CDR2 are SGHNT and YENEEA. Trimming removed 5 bases at V and 9 bases at J, with 11 bases between. CDR3 nucleotides: TGTGCCAGCAGCCCCCCCGGGAGTGAGCAGTTCTTC. This gives the protein CASSPPGSEQFF.

The V gene is TRBV2, the J gene TRBJ1-4; D gene ambiguous. There are 13 residues in the CDR3. Trimming pared 6 bases from V and 3 bases from J, leaving 8 bases between. CDR1 is SNHLY, CDR2 FYNNEI, per germline. The CDR3 coding sequence is TGTGCCAGCAGCCCAGATTCTAATGAAAAACTGTTTTTT. Its translation is CASSPDSNEKLFF.

The genes are TRBV7-9 and TRBJ1-1; no definite D call. This CDR3 is 12 amino acids long. The V end lost 3 bases, the J end lost 10 bases, and 12 bases lay between the germline ends. Germline V gene sequence: CDR1 SEHNR, CDR2 FQNEAQ (reference sequence). As DNA, the CDR3 is TGTGCCAGCAGCTTTTTAAACGAGAGAGCTTTCTTT. Amino acids: CASSFLNERAFF. The full variable domain, completed using reference TRBV7-9 and TRBJ1-1, is DTGVSQNPRHKITKRGQNVTFRCDPISEHNRLYWYRQTLGQGPEFLTYFQNEAQLEKSRLLSDRFSAERPKGSFSTLEIQRTEQGDSAMYLCASSFLNERAFFGQGTRLTVV.